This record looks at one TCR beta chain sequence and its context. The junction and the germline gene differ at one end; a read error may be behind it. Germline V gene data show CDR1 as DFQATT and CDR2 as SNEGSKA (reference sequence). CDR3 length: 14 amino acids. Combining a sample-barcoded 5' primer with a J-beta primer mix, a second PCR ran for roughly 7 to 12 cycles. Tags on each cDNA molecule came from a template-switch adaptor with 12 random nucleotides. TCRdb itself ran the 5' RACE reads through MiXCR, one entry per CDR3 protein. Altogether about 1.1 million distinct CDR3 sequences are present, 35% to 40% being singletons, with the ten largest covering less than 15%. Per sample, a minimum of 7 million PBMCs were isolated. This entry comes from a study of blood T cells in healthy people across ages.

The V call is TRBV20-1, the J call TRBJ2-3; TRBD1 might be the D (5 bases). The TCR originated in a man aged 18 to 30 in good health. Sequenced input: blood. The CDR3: CSAVDNANTDMQYF. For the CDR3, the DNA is TGCAGTGCTGTGGACAATGCGAACACAGATATGCAGTATTTT.